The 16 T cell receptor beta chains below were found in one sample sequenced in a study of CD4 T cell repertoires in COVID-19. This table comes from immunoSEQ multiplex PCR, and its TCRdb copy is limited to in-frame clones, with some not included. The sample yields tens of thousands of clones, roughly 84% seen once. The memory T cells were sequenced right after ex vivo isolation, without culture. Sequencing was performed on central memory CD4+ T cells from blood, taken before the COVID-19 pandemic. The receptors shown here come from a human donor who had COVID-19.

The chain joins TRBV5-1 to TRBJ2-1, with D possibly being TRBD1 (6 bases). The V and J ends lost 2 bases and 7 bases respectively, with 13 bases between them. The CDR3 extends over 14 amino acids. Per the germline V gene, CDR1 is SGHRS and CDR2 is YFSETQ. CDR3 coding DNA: TGCGCCAGCAGCTTCCAGGGCAGGGGAAATGAGCAGTTCTTC. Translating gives CASSFQGRGNEQFF.

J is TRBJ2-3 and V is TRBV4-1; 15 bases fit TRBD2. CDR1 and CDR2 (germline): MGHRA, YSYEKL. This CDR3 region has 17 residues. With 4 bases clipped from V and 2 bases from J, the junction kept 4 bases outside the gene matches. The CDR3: CASSLGTSGGYTDTQYF. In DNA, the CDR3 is TGCGCCAGCAGCCTCGGGACTAGCGGGGGGTACACAGATACGCAGTATTTT.

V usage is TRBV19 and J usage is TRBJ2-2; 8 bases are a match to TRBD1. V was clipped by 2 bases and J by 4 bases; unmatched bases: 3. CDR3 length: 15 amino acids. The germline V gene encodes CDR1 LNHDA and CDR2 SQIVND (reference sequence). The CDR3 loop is CASSIIGTGTGELFF. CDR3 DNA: TGTGCCAGTAGTATAATAGGGACAGGCACCGGGGAGCTGTTTTTT.

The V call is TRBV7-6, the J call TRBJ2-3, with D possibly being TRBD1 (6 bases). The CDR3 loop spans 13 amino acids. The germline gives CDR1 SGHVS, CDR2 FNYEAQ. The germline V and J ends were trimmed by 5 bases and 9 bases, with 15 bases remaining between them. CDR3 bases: TGTGCCAGCAGCCCAGGGGTTTTAGACACGCAGTATTTT. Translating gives CASSPGVLDTQYF.

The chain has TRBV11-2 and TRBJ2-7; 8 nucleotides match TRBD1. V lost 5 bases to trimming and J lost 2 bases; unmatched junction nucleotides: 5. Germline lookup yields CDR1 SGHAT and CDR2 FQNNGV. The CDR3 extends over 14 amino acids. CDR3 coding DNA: TGTGCCAGCAGCCCCGGACAGGGAACCTACGAGCAGTACTTC. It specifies CASSPGQGTYEQYF.

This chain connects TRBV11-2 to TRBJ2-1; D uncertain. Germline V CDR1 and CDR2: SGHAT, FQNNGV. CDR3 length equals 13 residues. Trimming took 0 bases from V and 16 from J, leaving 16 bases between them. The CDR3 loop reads CASSLDPSGRFFF. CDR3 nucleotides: TGTGCCAGCAGCTTAGATCCTTCGGGTCGGTTCTTCTTC.

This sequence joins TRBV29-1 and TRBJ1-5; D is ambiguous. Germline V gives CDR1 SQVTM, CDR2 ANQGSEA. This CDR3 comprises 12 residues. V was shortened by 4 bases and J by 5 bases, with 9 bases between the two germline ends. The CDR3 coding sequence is TGCAGCGTTGTAGAGGCAGATCAGCCCCAGCATTTT. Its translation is CSVVEADQPQHF.

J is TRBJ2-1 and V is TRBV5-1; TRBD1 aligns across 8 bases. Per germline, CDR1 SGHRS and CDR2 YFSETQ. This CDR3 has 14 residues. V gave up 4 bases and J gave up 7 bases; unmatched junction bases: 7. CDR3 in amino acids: CASSRDRGWNEQFF. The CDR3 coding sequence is TGCGCCAGCAGCCGCGACAGGGGATGGAATGAGCAGTTCTTC. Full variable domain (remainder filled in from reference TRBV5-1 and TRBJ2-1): KAGVTQTPRYLIKTRGQQVTLSCSPISGHRSVSWYQQTPGQGLQFLFEYFSETQRNKGNFPGRFSGRQFSNSRSEMNVSTLELGDSALYLCASSRDRGWNEQFFGPGTRLTVL.

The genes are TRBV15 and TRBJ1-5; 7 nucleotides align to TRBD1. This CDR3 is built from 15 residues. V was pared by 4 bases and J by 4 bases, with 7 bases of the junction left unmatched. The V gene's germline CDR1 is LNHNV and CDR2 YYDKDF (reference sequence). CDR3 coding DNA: TGTGCCACCAGCAAGTCCGGGACAGCTAATCAGCCCCAGCATTTT. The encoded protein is CATSKSGTANQPQHF.

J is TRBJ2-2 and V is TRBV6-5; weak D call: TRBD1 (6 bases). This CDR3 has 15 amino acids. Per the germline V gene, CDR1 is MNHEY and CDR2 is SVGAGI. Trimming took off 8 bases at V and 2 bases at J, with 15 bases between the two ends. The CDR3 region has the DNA TGTGCCAGCCGAAACAGGGCACTCAACACCGGGGAGCTGTTTTTT. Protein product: CASRNRALNTGELFF.

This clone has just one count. Written as DNA, the CDR3 is TGCGCCAGCAGCTTGGGACAGGGGCTCTATGGCTACACCTTC. The encoded protein is CASSLGQGLYGYTF. V is TRBV5-1 and J is TRBJ1-2, with TRBD1 identical over 8 bases. CDR1 SGHRS and CDR2 YFSETQ come from the germline V gene. This CDR3 comprises 14 residues. J lost 4 bases, V lost 0 bases, and 2 bases had no gene match.

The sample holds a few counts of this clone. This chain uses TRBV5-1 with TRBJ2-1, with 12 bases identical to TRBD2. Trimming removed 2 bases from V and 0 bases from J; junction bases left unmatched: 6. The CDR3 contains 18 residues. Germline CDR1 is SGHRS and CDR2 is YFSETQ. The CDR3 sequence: CASSFGLAGTSSYNEQFF. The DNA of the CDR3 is TGCGCCAGCAGCTTCGGACTAGCGGGGACGAGCTCCTACAATGAGCAGTTCTTC.

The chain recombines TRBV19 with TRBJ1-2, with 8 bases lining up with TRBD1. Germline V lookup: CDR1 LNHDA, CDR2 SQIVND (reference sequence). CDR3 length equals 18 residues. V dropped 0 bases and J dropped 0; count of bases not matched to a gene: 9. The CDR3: CASSIEGLQGASNYGYTF. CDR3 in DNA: TGTGCCAGTAGTATAGAAGGACTCCAGGGGGCCTCTAACTATGGCTACACCTTC.

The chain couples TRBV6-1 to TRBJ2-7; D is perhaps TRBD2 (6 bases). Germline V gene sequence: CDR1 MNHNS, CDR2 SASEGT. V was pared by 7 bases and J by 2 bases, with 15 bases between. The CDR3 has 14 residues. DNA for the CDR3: TGTGCCAGCACCTCGGGTAGCGGTCCCTACGAGCAGTACTTC. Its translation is CASTSGSGPYEQYF.

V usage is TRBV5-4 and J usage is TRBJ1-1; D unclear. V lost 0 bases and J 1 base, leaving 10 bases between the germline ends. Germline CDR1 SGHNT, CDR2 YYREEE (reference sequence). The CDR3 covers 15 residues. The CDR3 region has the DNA TGTGCCAGCAGCTTGGGAGGGTCCGGGAACACTGAAGCTTTCTTT. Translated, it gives CASSLGGSGNTEAFF.

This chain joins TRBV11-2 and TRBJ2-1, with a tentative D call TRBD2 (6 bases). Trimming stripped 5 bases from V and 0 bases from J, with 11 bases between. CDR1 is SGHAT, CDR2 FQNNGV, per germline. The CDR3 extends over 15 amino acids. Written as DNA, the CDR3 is TGTGCCAGCAGCGGGGGACTCAGCTCCTACAATGAGCAGTTCTTC. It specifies CASSGGLSSYNEQFF. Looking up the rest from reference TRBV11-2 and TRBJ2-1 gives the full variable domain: EAGVAQSPRYKIIEKRQSVAFWCNPISGHATLYWYQQILGQGPKLLIQFQNNGVVDDSQLPKDRFSAERLKGVDSTLKIQPAKLEDSAVYLCASSGGLSSYNEQFFGPGTRLTVL.